The clone carrying this T cell receptor beta chain occurred a few times. Amplified material comprised TCR beta CDR3 regions derived from RNA transcripts. Second-round multiplex PCR came after a first-round RT-PCR that employed HTBI primers. TCRdb fed the multiplex PCR reads into MiXCR, producing one record per CDR3 protein. This sample has about 620,000 distinct CDR3 sequences; 22% occur once, and the top ten carry roughly 6.9%. This entry belongs to a study of Graves' ophthalmopathy and Graves' hyperthyroidism. CDR3 length: 16 residues. V trimming: 1 base; J trimming: 1 base; junction bases outside the gene matches: 6. In germline, CDR1 is SGHNT, CDR2 YENEEA.

The chain uses TRBV11-3 and TRBJ2-5, with 7 positions matching TRBD2. The clonotype originates from a woman in her late teens or twenties with stable Graves' hyperthyroidism. Some clones in this sample may be carry-over from other donors' samples. Sequenced material: peripheral blood. This chain's CDR3 is CASSLGPSGIQETQYF. CDR3 nucleotides: TGTGCCAGCAGCTTAGGCCCGAGCGGGATCCAAGAGACCCAGTACTTC.